This TCR beta chain was sequenced in a study of cytomegalovirus exposure and HLA in healthy donors (dated by TCRdb to the late 2010s). As for the study more broadly: An earlier analysis of about 530 of the donors reported approximately 260 Gb of sequence data and roughly 120 million unique TCR beta sequences obtained from 180 million or so T cells. Besides the first cohort of 550 to 750 subjects, a separate validation cohort made up of about 120 different subjects was used. The study was designed to test whether signatures of past pathogen exposure could be identified by cataloging public T cell receptors. Using immunosequencing, the study profiled T cell repertoires from 666 subjects and related those repertoires to cytomegalovirus serostatus. An earlier analysis of 587 of the donors used high-throughput TCR beta sequencing to judge whether each TCR beta V gene segment behaved as functional or pseudogenic. The number of typed donors differed by locus: 629-630 for A, B, C, DRB1 and DQB1; 500 to 550 for DQA1; some 590 for DPA1; and about 450 for DPB1. To predict cytomegalovirus infection status, the study brought together high-throughput TCR immunosequencing, statistical association of individual TCRs with disease status, and machine learning. The later analysis used no new phenotypic data to find candidate immune exposures, relying instead on TCR beta sequences and their occurrence across donors. Among 300 to 500 genotyped donors of the cohort, an average of roughly 230,000 unique TCR beta nucleotide sequences was sequenced per donor, of which about 20% were non-productive. Of the 350 to 450 genotyped donors, approximately 82% fell in the genetic ancestry cluster associated with self-reported Caucasian donors. In a later genetic analysis, genome-wide SNP genotypes for about three fifths of the roughly 670 donors were used, and that subset was treated as a discovery cohort. Both class I and class II loci were covered by HLA typing, at four-digit resolution. An early release that covered roughly 600 HLA-typed donors contained around 330 gigabases of sequencing data and 80 million or so unique TCR sequences. About five DR-DQ haplotypes were treated as single units for association and clustering because of strong linkage in the cohort. To study patterns of TCR occurrence, a later analysis re-analyzed previously published TCR beta repertoires from 650 to 750 donors and added high-resolution HLA genotyping. Donor age, sex, ethnicity and CMV serostatus were collected together with the repertoire data. All discovery cohort repertoires had been generated using a single sequencing platform.

The cohort comprised under 700 healthy bone marrow donors. All cohort members were sampled while nominally healthy, although unrecorded immune exposures were likely present. The donor tested CMV seropositive, placing the donor among the roughly 270 seropositive members of the cohort. Each donor provided a peripheral blood sample, and peripheral blood mononuclear cells were used for TCR beta sequencing. The Qiagen DNeasy Blood Extraction Kit was used to extract genomic DNA from the blood cell samples. Results the study describes overall, beyond this receptor: Strong co-occurrence of HLA alleles, especially DR and DQ, made assigning TCR associations to individual alleles difficult. Because HLA typing was unavailable for some donors at each locus, only the typed subset was used in association tests. Sequencing depth was assumed to be roughly uniform across donors in the presence/absence analyses, though that assumption may not hold. In this cohort, only TCR beta chains were sequenced, and detectable features were limited by the absence of alpha or paired-chain data. Some IMGT-functional V segments, including TRBV6-2 and TRBV6-3, could not be distinguished by the 87-base-pair reads and were therefore excluded. Seventeen rarely observed V segments, including chromosome 9 orphons, were excluded from the earlier analysis of several hundred of the donors because counts were too low. In vitro tests confirmed that a few of the cytomegalovirus-associated TCR beta chains recognize cytomegalovirus antigens. Most CMV-associated TCR beta chains appeared to be HLA-restricted in a later analysis, and the HLA associations seemed to be driven largely by CMV exposure. In a later genetic analysis, a missense DCLRE1C variant was associated with V-gene and J-gene trimming of TCR beta chains, and the association was replicated in an independent cohort. A further reported finding was that TCR beta sequences accurately predicted the HLA-A and HLA-B alleles for most subjects in the first cohort. In a later analysis, the rate of TCR association differed among HLA loci, with DRB1 alleles having the most associated TCRs and HLA-C alleles having the fewest. In a later analysis, HLA-associated TCR beta chains were found to be more clonally expanded and to have lower generation probabilities than equally common non-associated chains. The classifier was reported to diagnose cytomegalovirus status with high specificity and sensitivity in both the original cohort and the validation cohort. In a later analysis, around 15,000 TCR beta sequences were associated with specific HLA alleles at a false discovery rate of 0.05. The only immune exposure information available for the cohort was CMV serostatus. A cluster of highly shared sequence variants was judged likely to represent a technical artifact of the sequencing pipeline. An earlier analysis of 587 of the donors showed that most TCR beta V segments appeared in productive rearrangements either about 87% or about 30% of the time, which broadly matched IMGT annotations. While some public TCRs were present in many individuals, most TCR sequences turned up only very rarely across donors. A later analysis reported that several top co-occurrence clusters appeared linked to parvovirus B19, influenza, CMV and Epstein-Barr virus. The authors suggested that the approach could potentially be generalized to other disease states and immunological phenotypes. The study gave a list of about 160 TCR beta chains associated with cytomegalovirus. A later genetic analysis reported fewer N-insertions in productive TCRs among donors in an Asian-associated ancestry cluster than the roughly 700-donor mean. Correlated functional status among segregating V segments might be attributable to linkage disequilibrium, but an unknown experimental factor could not be ruled out.

Library preparation used the immunoSEQ multiplex PCR assay. A mixture of 60 forward primers for TCR Vbeta segments and 13 reverse primers for TCR Jbeta segments was used in the multiplex PCR. The CDR3 region of rearranged TCR beta genes was amplified from genomic DNA by a multiplex PCR assay. The amplified TCR beta libraries were sequenced on the Illumina HiSeq System as 87-base-pair reads. Under the source paper's analysis protocol: A later analysis counted some 74 million unique TCR beta chains across the 500 to 850 repertoires, and 10 million to 11 million of these chains were shared by at least two donors. A nearest-neighbor algorithm error-corrected the raw reads and collapsed the reads into unique sequences, merging closely related sequences to remove PCR and sequencing errors. CDR3 sequences were aligned to IMGT reference sequences to assign V, D and J gene segments. For a sequence to be retained, at least a six-nucleotide match to both a V gene segment and a J gene segment was required. Rearrangements were called productive when the CDR3 lacked stop codons and stayed in frame with V and J; all others were non-productive. Following IMGT convention, CDR3 was defined as the stretch from the second conserved V-encoded cysteine up to the conserved J-encoded phenylalanine. In an earlier analysis of 550 to 650 of the donors, sequences lacking an unambiguous match to a single V gene segment were excluded. In an earlier analysis of 450 to 750 of the donors, a V segment was called functional when productive rearrangements were above 56.7%, and segregating when the standard deviation between donors exceeded 5%. To diagnose cytomegalovirus status from the catalog of TCR beta chain sequences, a statistical classification framework was built. In a later analysis, TCR nucleotide sequences were compared against IMGT/GENE-DB human TR gene sequences so that V and J genes could be assigned. The TCRdist pipeline was used in a later analysis to assign CDR3 sequences and most-parsimonious VDJ recombination scenarios. In a later analysis, each TCR beta chain was defined by its CDR3 amino acid sequence together with its V-gene family, and reads lacking a unique V-gene family were excluded. A later analysis removed 592 highly shared, low-generation-probability nucleotide sequences to deal with suspected cross-contamination and a sequencing artifact. In a later analysis, a clonal expansion index was calculated for each public chain from normalized within-repertoire ranks of inferred template counts. In a later analysis, generation probabilities were computed with a VDJ recombination model fitted to out-of-frame rearrangements, and the resulting probabilities were checked against IGoR. In a later analysis, TCR-TCR, TCR-HLA and TCR-CMV co-occurrence was scored with hypergeometric tests, and a repertoire-size bias correction was applied to TCR pairs. In a later analysis, false discovery rates were estimated by permuting HLA or CMV assignments 20 times. A later analysis grouped co-occurring TCRs with DBSCAN, adding TCRdist sequence similarity when clustering within HLA-allele-positive subsets. Repertoires with fewer than 30,000 or more than 120,000 public chains, plus five repertoires with anomalous nucleotide sharing, were excluded from co-occurrence clustering. This is the immuneACCESS table as TCRdb keeps it, with only in-frame sequences that have V and J called. A part of the clones is gone; compared with another copy, unresolved V genes explain less than half, and the rest is unexplained. The DNA gave D and trimming, while V, J and clone size come from that table. The sample yields about 160,000 clones; approximately 80% were counted once. Jointly, the top ten make up approximately 2.3% of the sample.

In this sample, this clone turned up a few times. Its antigen remains undetermined. No much larger clone exists at a distance of one base, and base qualities are not known. Based on the germline V gene, the CDR1 and CDR2 sequences are LGHNA and YSLEER. Including the terminal cysteine and phenylalanine, the CDR3 comprises 15 residues. The retained sequence is limited to the CDR3, 45 bases, with the frame set at the first base. Trimming removed 1 base from V and 0 bases from J, leaving 7 bases between the germline ends. The chain couples TRBV4-3 to TRBJ1-5; the D gene is perhaps TRBD1, on 6 matching bases. This sequence originates from a man between 45 and 60 years old in good health and CMV-seropositive. The sequencing sample was made of PBMCs. CDR3 region: CASSQGQDSNQPQHF. In nucleotides, the sequence is TGCGCCAGCAGCCAAGGACAGGATAGCAATCAGCCCCAGCATTTT.